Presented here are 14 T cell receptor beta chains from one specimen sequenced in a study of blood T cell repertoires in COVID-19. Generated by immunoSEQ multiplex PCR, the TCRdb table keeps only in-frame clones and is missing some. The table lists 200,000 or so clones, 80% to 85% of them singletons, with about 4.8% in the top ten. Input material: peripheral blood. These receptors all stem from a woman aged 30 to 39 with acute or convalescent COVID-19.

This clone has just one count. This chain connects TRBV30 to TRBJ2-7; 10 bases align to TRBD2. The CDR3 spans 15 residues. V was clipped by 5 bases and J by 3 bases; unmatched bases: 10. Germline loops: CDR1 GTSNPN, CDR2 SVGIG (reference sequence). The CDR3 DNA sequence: TGTGCCTGGGGAACTAGCGGGAAATCAAACTACGAGCAGTACTTC. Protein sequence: CAWGTSGKSNYEQYF.

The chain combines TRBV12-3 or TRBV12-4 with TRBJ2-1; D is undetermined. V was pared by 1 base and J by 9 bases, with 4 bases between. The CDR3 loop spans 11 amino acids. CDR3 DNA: TGTGCCAGCAGTTTAGGGCTTGAGCAGTTCTTC. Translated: CASSLGLEQFF.

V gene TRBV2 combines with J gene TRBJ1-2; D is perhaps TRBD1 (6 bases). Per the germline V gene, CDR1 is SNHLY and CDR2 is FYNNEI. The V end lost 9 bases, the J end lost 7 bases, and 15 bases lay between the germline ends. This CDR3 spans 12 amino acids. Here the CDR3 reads CASQAGAGGYTF. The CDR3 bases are TGTGCCAGTCAAGCAGGGGCCGGTGGCTACACCTTC.

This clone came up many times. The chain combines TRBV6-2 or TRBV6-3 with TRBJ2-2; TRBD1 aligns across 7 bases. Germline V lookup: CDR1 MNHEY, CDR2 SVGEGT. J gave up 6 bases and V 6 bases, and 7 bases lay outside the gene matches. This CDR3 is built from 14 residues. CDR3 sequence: CASSTGTEAGELFF. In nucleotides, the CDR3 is TGTGCCAGCAGCACCGGGACAGAGGCCGGGGAGCTGTTTTTT.

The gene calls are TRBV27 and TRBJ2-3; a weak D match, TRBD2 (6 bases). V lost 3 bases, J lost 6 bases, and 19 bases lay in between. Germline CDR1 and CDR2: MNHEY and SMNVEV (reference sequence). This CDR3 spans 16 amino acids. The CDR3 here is CASSLYGGTGTDTQYF. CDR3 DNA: TGTGCCAGCAGTTTGTACGGGGGTACCGGGACCGATACGCAGTATTTT.

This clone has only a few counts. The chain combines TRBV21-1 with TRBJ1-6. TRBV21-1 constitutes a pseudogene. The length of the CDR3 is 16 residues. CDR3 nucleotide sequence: TGTGCCAGCAGCAGGCGGTGGGGGGAAAGTAATTCACCCCTCCACTTT. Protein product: CASSRRWGESNSPLHF.

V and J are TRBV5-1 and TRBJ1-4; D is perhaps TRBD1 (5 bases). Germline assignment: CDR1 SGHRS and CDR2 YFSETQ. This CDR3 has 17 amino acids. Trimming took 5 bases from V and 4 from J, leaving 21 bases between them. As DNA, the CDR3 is TGCGCCAGCAGTGAACGGGGGGGTACACCGAGTAATGAAAAACTGTTTTTT. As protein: CASSERGGTPSNEKLFF.

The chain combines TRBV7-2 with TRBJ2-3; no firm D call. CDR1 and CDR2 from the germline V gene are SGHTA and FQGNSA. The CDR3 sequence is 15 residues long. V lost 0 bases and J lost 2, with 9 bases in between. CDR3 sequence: CASSLATPYTDTQYF. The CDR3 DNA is TGTGCCAGCAGCTTAGCCACCCCCTACACAGATACGCAGTATTTT. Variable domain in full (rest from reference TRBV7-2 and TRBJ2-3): GAGVSQSPSNKVTEKGKDVELRCDPISGHTALYWYRQSLGQGLEFLIYFQGNSAPDKSGLPSDRFSAERTGGSVSTLTIQRTQQEDSAVYLCASSLATPYTDTQYFGPGTRLTVL.

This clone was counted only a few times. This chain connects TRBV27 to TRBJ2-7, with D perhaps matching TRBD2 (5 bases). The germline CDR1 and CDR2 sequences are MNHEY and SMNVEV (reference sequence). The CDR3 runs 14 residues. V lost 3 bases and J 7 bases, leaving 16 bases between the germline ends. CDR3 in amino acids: CASSFNRLTGEQYF. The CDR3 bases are TGTGCCAGCAGTTTCAACCGACTAACCGGGGAGCAGTACTTC.

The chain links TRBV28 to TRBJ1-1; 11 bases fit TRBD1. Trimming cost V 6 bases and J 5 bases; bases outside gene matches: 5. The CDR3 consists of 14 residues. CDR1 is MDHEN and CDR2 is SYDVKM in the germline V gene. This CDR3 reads CASRDRGRWTEAFF. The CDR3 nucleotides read TGTGCCAGCAGGGACAGGGGGCGATGGACTGAAGCTTTCTTT.

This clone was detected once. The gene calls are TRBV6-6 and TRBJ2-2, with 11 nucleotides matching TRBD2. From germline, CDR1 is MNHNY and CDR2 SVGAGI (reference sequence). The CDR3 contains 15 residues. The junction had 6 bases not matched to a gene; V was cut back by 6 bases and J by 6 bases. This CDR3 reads CASRQLAGEPGELFF. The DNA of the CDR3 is TGTGCCAGCAGGCAACTAGCGGGAGAGCCCGGGGAGCTGTTTTTT.

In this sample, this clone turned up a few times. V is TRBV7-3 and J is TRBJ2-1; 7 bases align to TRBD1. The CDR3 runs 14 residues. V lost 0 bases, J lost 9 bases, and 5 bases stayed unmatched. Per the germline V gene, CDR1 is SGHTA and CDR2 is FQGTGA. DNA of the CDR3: TGTGCCAGCAGCTTAACGGACAGGATGGGTGAGCAGTTCTTC. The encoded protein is CASSLTDRMGEQFF.

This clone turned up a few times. The CDR3: CAWNARDRGQAEAFF. The DNA for the CDR3 is TGTGCCTGGAACGCAAGAGACAGGGGACAGGCTGAAGCTTTCTTT. The chain recombines TRBV30 with TRBJ1-1; 8 positions agree with TRBD1. With 4 bases clipped from V and 6 bases from J, the junction kept 13 bases outside the gene matches. This CDR3 contains 15 residues. CDR1 and CDR2 (germline): GTSNPN, SVGIG (reference sequence).

The CDR3 here is CASSLLGIMDTEAFF. DNA for the CDR3: TGTGCCAGCAGTTTATTGGGCATAATGGACACTGAAGCTTTCTTT. The V and J genes are TRBV28 and TRBJ1-1; D is uncertain. CDR3 length: 15 amino acids. Germline V gives CDR1 MDHEN, CDR2 SYDVKM. V gave up 1 base and J gave up 3 bases, with 12 bases separating them.